This paragraph reports one T cell receptor beta chain. What it binds is unknown. Germline CDR1 and CDR2: KGHDR and SFDVKD. CDR3 length: 16 amino acids. The sample comes from a study of T cells expressing NK-cell markers. What made the TCR beta cDNA was 5'RACE template switching with UMIs. Using the 5' RACE reads, TCRdb records one entry per CDR3 protein without DNA. The sample features 500,000 to 600,000 distinct CDR3 sequences, with roughly 3.4% in its top ten. General study points: In four donors, dominant clonotypes made up 28.3-60.1% of CD3+CD56-NKG2C+ cells. Uncertainty persisted over the HCMV specificity of expanded NKG2C+ T cell clones.

The sample taken for sequencing was blood T cells: a sorted CD56 or NKG2C T cell subset, CD4+ or CD8+ T cells, or bulk PBMC T cells (not recorded which). The source of this sequence is a man aged 18-30 years in good health. V is TRBV24-1 and J is TRBJ2-2; the D gene TCRdb calls, TRBD2, cannot be checked with no DNA. CDR3: CATSAEGLAGAGELFF.